One and the same sample provided the 6 T cell receptor beta chains below, sequenced in a study of regulatory T cells in long-lasting Graves disease. The time point was: newly diagnosed GD, antithyroid drugs for less than 3 months. There was RNA extracted from PBMCs, and the TCR library was made from it. For TCR beta, libraries came from iRepertoire HTBI primers and Arm-PCR of CDR3 regions. TCRdb recomputed calls from the multiplex PCR reads with MiXCR, one row per CDR3 protein. The sample yields roughly 610,000 distinct CDR3 sequences, about 15% seen once. The same data also went into a second study, on T cells in Graves' hyperthyroidism and ophthalmopathy.

Source: peripheral blood mononuclear cells (PBMCs), taken at new diagnosis, from a patient treated with antithyroid drugs. These receptor sequences come from a man younger than 35 with Graves disease.

This clonotype was seen repeatedly, ten times or more. The chain uses TRBV30 and TRBJ2-3; maybe TRBD2 (6 bases). Gene TRBJ2-7 matches the end of the DNA better, so the J call may be wrong. Looked up from germline, CDR1 is GTSNPN and CDR2 is SVGIG (reference sequence). This CDR3 contains 10 residues. As DNA, the CDR3 is TGTGCCTGGGGAGGGTACGAGCAGTACTTC. Protein: CAWGGYEQYF.

This clonotype was found many times. This chain links TRBV5-1 with TRBJ1-2; 12 nucleotides align to TRBD1. The CDR3 has 15 amino acids. J was trimmed by 3 bases and V by 4 bases; bases with no gene match: 4. Germline CDR1 SGHRS, CDR2 YFSETQ. This CDR3 reads CASSDGTGGDYGYTF. The CDR3 bases are TGCGCCAGCAGCGACGGGACAGGGGGCGACTATGGCTACACCTTC.

This clonotype was detected a few times. The rearrangement uses TRBV14 and TRBJ2-1; D might be TRBD1 (6 bases). Trimming removed 0 bases from V and 5 bases from J, with 8 bases in between. Germline V CDR1 and CDR2: SGHDN, FVKESK. This CDR3 has 14 residues. CDR3 protein: CASSQESGDNEQFF. DNA of the CDR3: TGTGCCAGCAGCCAAGAATCAGGGGACAATGAGCAGTTCTTC.

This clonotype was seen ten or more times. V and J are TRBV11-2 and TRBJ2-3; D remains ambiguous. The CDR3 runs to 13 residues. V lost 2 bases, J lost 8 bases, and 11 bases lay in between. Germline values: CDR1 SGHAT, CDR2 FQNNGV. The CDR3 DNA follows: TGTGCCAGCAGCTTAATCGCCGACGGTACGCAGTATTTT. Encoded protein: CASSLIADGTQYF.

This chain links TRBV10-3 with TRBJ1-3; D unclear. Germline V gives CDR1 ENHRY, CDR2 SYGVKD. V lost 6 bases to trimming and J lost 3 bases, with 12 bases between them. The CDR3 runs to 14 residues. The DNA of the CDR3 is TGTGCCATCAGCTCGGGAGTGGGTGGAAACACCATATATTTT. Translated, it gives CAISSGVGGNTIYF.

This CDR3 is CASSFLPGPSGNTIYF. CDR3 nucleotide sequence: TGTGCCAGCAGTTTCCTCCCCGGGCCCTCTGGAAACACCATATATTTT. The chain recombines TRBV28 with TRBJ1-3; D gene ambiguous. The CDR3 spans 16 residues. The germline CDR1 and CDR2 sequences are MDHEN and SYDVKM. V lost 3 bases and J 0 bases, leaving 12 bases between the germline ends. Based on the CDR3 plus reference TRBV28 and TRBJ1-3, the full variable domain is DVKVTQSSRYLVKRTGEKVFLECVQDMDHENMFWYRQDPGLGLRLIYFSYDVKMKEKGDIPEGYSVSREKKERFSLILESASTNQTSMYLCASSFLPGPSGNTIYFGEGSWLTVV.